This TCR beta chain appears in the sequencing data of a study of molecular identifiers for immune sequencing clone quantification (dated by TCRdb to the late 2010s). Study-level background: For a replicate experiment, the RNA from either approximately 20,000 or 100,000 naive CD8 T cells was divided into five aliquots, and four of those aliquots went on to sequencing. This methods study used CD8 T cells to benchmark TCR RNA copy counting and molecular-identifier clustering-based TCR repertoire sequencing (MIDCIRS).

Library prep was done by PCR. The sequencing machine was a NextSeq 500. Bulk TCR libraries were generated as previously described, with the TCR primers listed in Table S5 used. Total RNA was purified with the Qiagen AllPrep DNA/RNA kit. Before analysis, reads from multiple sequencing runs of the same library were pooled. Per the source publication's procedure: Reads were retained only if their TCR constant sequence matched exactly, and those retained reads were trimmed to 150 nt and grouped according to their 12-nt molecular barcodes. Reads within each barcode group were sub-clustered using a 15% Levenshtein threshold, and quality-weighted consensus sequences were constructed for each RNA molecule. Non-functional sequences were filtered out, along with any lower-count sequence sitting one edit away from another sequence. Based on a fit of two negative binomial distributions, barcode sub-clusters having less than 20% of the maximum read count were discarded. In TCRdb, the public reads were trimmed at Q25 with fastp and aligned with MiXCR, with productive beta chains retained. A single entry per CDR3 protein holds the most common genes and DNA from its merged rows. The V and J calls follow TCRdb's processing rather than the paper's. This sample comprises about 630,000 distinct CDR3 sequences, less than 30% of them detected only once. The top ten clonotypes cover 0.7% to 0.95% of the sample.

This clonotype was counted a few times. Its antigen is currently not known. The record has no base qualities; no much larger clone is one base away. The CDR3 goes from the cysteine to the phenylalanine over 14 residues. Solely the CDR3 DNA is kept, with 42 bases framed from the first base. V lost 1 base and J lost 4 bases; the stretch between them is 10 bases long. Libraries of naive CD8 T cells were built from approximately 20,000 to 1,000,000 sorted cells, with 10%, 30% or 50% of the purified RNA used. On a BD FACSAria II, naive CD8 T cells were FACS-sorted as CD8+CD4-CCR7+CD45RA+ and collected into RLT Plus buffer. Approximately nine TCR copies' worth of Jurkat RNA were spiked into roughly 19,000-1,000,000 naive CD8 T cell samples to test detection sensitivity. CD8 T cells were enriched using RosetteSep CD8+ T Cell Enrichment Cocktail and Ficoll-Paque, and the enriched cells then underwent ACK red cell lysis.

The paper as a whole reports these results and caveats: When barcode sub-clustering was left out, chimeric consensus sequences inflated TCR diversity, with chimeras reaching as high as 47%. In CMV-specific effector cells, clones with more than 20 RNA copies contained over 98% of molecules, whereas in naive cells such clones contained under 1% of molecules. Even against a background of 750,000 to 1,000,000 naive CD8 T cells, spiked-in Jurkat TCR RNA amounting to a single cell's worth was reported to be detectable. Highly expanded clone sizes could be underestimated because identical TCR molecules may share a barcode. Spiked-in Jurkat TCR RNA (approximately 10 copies' worth), which is not part of the donor repertoire, was contained in the naive libraries. Roughly 3 recovered TCR RNA copies per cell were obtained by modeling, versus about 10 by digital PCR, implying a capture efficiency of 30% to 35%.

The chain joins TRBV12-3 or TRBV12-4 to TRBJ2-5; the D gene could be either TRBD1 or TRBD2, each agreeing at 5 bases. Sequencing used naive CD8+ T cells from blood, with Jurkat cell RNA spiked in. This specimen's cell subset or site label, per the study, means: FACS-sorted CD8+CD4-CCR7+CD45RA+ naive T cells. This clonotype was sampled from a human donor in good health. Some libraries in this study had Jurkat cell RNA spiked in. The DNA reads as follows: TGTGCCAGCAGTTTAGATCCAGGGAGAGAGACCCAGTACTTC. The translation is CASSLDPGRETQYF.